This TCR beta chain was sequenced in a study of T cell repertoires in cytomegalovirus infection. Study details: The authors relied on CMV epitopes, both recently identified HLA-C-restricted and well-studied HLA-B-restricted. Indications came from public TCR beta signatures; they pointed to CMV infection and to a matching HLA type.

MiXCR was run by TCRdb on the reads, yielding one entry per CDR3 protein. The sample includes about 83,000 distinct CDR3 sequences, around 32% of them seen just once. Only one count was recorded for this clonotype. The antigen remains undetermined. This CDR3 has 14 amino acids. J lost 7 bases, V lost 6 bases, and 10 bases had no gene match. Germline lookup yields CDR1 MNHGY and CDR2 SAAAGT. This receptor was obtained from a human donor in good health (CMV status not recorded). Some clones in this sample may be carry-over from other donors' samples. The sequencing here drew on CD8+ T cells from cultured PBMCs, taken from culture after CMV antigen stimulation. This sequence joins TRBV6-8 and TRBJ2-7; 9 bases align to TRBD1. The CDR3 region has the DNA TGTGCCAGCAGCACCGGGACAGGGAGGTGGGAGCAGTACTTC. Protein: CASSTGTGRWEQYF.